A single sample is the source of the 19 T cell receptor beta chains below, sequenced in a study of a mutant IDH1 vaccine in newly diagnosed glioma. No antigen is known for these receptors. Documented time point: week 35, safety follow-up. Doses comprised 300 ug of mutant IDH1 20-mer peptide each, plus topical imiquimod. Data came from immunoSEQ multiplex PCR; TCRdb stores just in-frame clones and leaves some out. The sample carries about 68,000 clones, 84% recorded once. The sample was PBMCs, taken from a glioma patient whose treatment included an IDH1 peptide vaccine. Receptors were obtained from a man younger than 30 with glioma.

The chain joins TRBV4-1 to TRBJ1-5; D remains unclear. Trimming took off 2 bases at V and 5 bases at J, with 19 bases between the two ends. Germline V lookup: CDR1 MGHRA, CDR2 YSYEKL. This CDR3 is built from 17 residues. CDR3 nucleotide sequence: TGCGCCAGCAGCCAATGGGCCAAGGTCACCGGAGATCAGCCCCAGCATTTT. This sequence encodes CASSQWAKVTGDQPQHF.

V and J are TRBV6-1 and TRBJ2-1, with D maybe TRBD1 (6 bases). The CDR3 has 16 amino acids. The germline CDR1 and CDR2 sequences are MNHNS and SASEGT. With 3 bases removed from V and 0 bases from J, the gap between germline ends came to 12 bases. The CDR3 reads CASSDRQASSYNEQFF. CDR3 nucleotides: TGTGCCAGCAGTGACCGACAGGCGAGCTCCTACAATGAGCAGTTCTTC.

The chain links TRBV7-2 to TRBJ2-3; possible D gene TRBD1, 5 bases. CDR3 length equals 15 residues. V shed 5 bases and J shed 0 bases, with 12 bases lying between them. Germline V gene sequence: CDR1 SGHTA, CDR2 FQGNSA. CDR3 bases: TGTGCCAGCAGCCGGACACCCACTAGCACAGATACGCAGTATTTT. Residues: CASSRTPTSTDTQYF.

The rearrangement links TRBV18 to TRBJ1-1; weak D call: TRBD1 (5 bases). The V end lost 3 bases, the J end lost 6 bases, and 20 bases lay between the germline ends. CDR1 and CDR2 from the germline V gene are KGHSH and LQKENI. CDR3 length: 16 amino acids. This CDR3 reads CASSPRDFEYLPEAFF. The CDR3 DNA follows: TGTGCCAGCTCACCGCGGGACTTTGAGTATCTCCCTGAAGCTTTCTTT.

This clone was seen only once. The J gene is TRBJ2-1, the V gene TRBV30; 9 nucleotides align to TRBD1. Trimming at V came to 0 bases and at J to 8 bases, leaving 5 bases not matched to a gene. CDR3 length: 14 residues. Germline loops: CDR1 GTSNPN, CDR2 SVGIG (reference sequence). Here the CDR3 DNA reads TGTGCCTGGAGTGTCACAGGGGGCTTCTATGAGCAGTTCTTC. Residues: CAWSVTGGFYEQFF. Full variable domain (rest looked up from reference TRBV30 and TRBJ2-1): SQTIHQWPATLVQPVGSPLSLECTVEGTSNPNLYWYRQAAGRGLQLLFYSVGIGQISSEVPQNLSASRPQDRQFILSSKKLLLSDSGFYLCAWSVTGGFYEQFFGPGTRLTVL.

This chain uses TRBV4-2 with TRBJ2-1; D may be TRBD1 or TRBD2 (5 bases each). Trimming left V 0 bases short and J 8 bases short, with 14 bases between. From germline, CDR1 is LGHNA and CDR2 YNFKEQ. This CDR3 spans 15 amino acids. The CDR3 coding sequence is TGTGCCAGCAGCCAAGACGGGGCAGGTCGGGATGAGCAGTTCTTC. Its translation is CASSQDGAGRDEQFF.

The chain couples TRBV30 to TRBJ1-1, with unresolved D. V lost 0 bases and J lost 4, with 9 bases in between. The germline CDR1 and CDR2 sequences are GTSNPN and SVGIG (reference sequence). This CDR3 is 13 amino acids long. CDR3 region: CAWSVGWLTEAFF. The CDR3 region has the DNA TGTGCCTGGAGTGTCGGCTGGCTCACTGAAGCTTTCTTT. Full variable domain (remainder filled in from reference TRBV30 and TRBJ1-1): SQTIHQWPATLVQPVGSPLSLECTVEGTSNPNLYWYRQAAGRGLQLLFYSVGIGQISSEVPQNLSASRPQDRQFILSSKKLLLSDSGFYLCAWSVGWLTEAFFGQGTRLTVV.

The rearrangement links TRBV6-5 to TRBJ1-1; the D is unclear. The CDR3 totals 13 residues. Trimming stripped 4 bases from V and 4 bases from J, with 10 bases between. Per the germline V gene, CDR1 is MNHEY and CDR2 is SVGAGI. The CDR3 is CASSSKLGTEAFF. As DNA, the CDR3 is TGTGCCAGCAGTTCAAAACTTGGCACTGAAGCTTTCTTT.

The rearrangement joins TRBV5-4 to TRBJ1-5; D might be TRBD1 (5 bases). This CDR3 has 13 amino acids. The germline V and J ends were trimmed by 4 bases and 3 bases, with 8 bases remaining between them. Germline-derived CDR1 and CDR2 are SGHNT and YYREEE (reference sequence). The CDR3 DNA reads TGTGCCAGCAGCCCCGGGACCAATCAGCCCCAGCATTTT. Translated, it gives CASSPGTNQPQHF.

The rearrangement uses TRBV6-5 and TRBJ1-1, with 7 bases matching TRBD1. This CDR3 has 15 residues. The germline CDR1 and CDR2 sequences are MNHEY and SVGAGI. Trimming took 5 bases from V and 2 from J; bases not matched to a gene: 8. The CDR3 coding sequence is TGTGCCAGCAGTGGGTCCGGGACAGTTAACACTGAAGCTTTCTTT. This gives the protein CASSGSGTVNTEAFF.

V is TRBV4-2 and J is TRBJ2-5; D perhaps matches TRBD1 (5 bases). The V and J ends lost 0 bases and 1 base respectively, with 6 bases between them. The CDR3 contains 14 residues. CDR1 is LGHNA and CDR2 is YNFKEQ in the germline V gene. CDR3 bases: TGTGCCAGCAGCCAAGACAGGGCCCAAGAGACCCAGTACTTC. Protein sequence: CASSQDRAQETQYF.

In this sample, this clone turned up a few times. This chain links TRBV18 with TRBJ1-2, with D unresolved. CDR3 size: 14 residues. Per germline, CDR1 KGHSH and CDR2 LQKENI. V was cut by 3 bases and J by 4 bases, with 12 bases left in between. CDR3 sequence reads: CASSPGLGPYGYTF. In nucleotides, the CDR3 is TGTGCCAGCTCACCTGGTCTGGGCCCCTATGGCTACACCTTC.

This chain links TRBV18 with TRBJ1-4, with 7 bases matching TRBD1. Germline CDR1 reads KGHSH; CDR2 reads LQKENI. The CDR3 extends over 13 amino acids. V lost 3 bases and J lost 8; bases outside the gene matches: 3. The CDR3: CASSPGQAEKLFF. The CDR3 nucleotides are TGTGCCAGCTCACCCGGACAGGCCGAAAAACTGTTTTTT.

The genes are TRBV7-2 and TRBJ2-1; a weak D match, TRBD1 (6 bases). This CDR3 spans 15 amino acids. Trimming removed 7 bases at V and 4 bases at J, with 17 bases between. Germline lookup yields CDR1 SGHTA and CDR2 FQGNSA. Here the CDR3 DNA reads TGTGCCAGCACCTCAGGGGCAGGGGCATACAATGAGCAGTTCTTC. Protein: CASTSGAGAYNEQFF. Full variable domain (missing parts from reference TRBV7-2 and TRBJ2-1): GAGVSQSPSNKVTEKGKDVELRCDPISGHTALYWYRQSLGQGLEFLIYFQGNSAPDKSGLPSDRFSAERTGGSVSTLTIQRTQQEDSAVYLCASTSGAGAYNEQFFGPGTRLTVL.

The rearrangement links TRBV6-5 to TRBJ1-1; unclear D gene. Trimming removed 6 bases from V and 0 bases from J, with 11 bases in between. The length of the CDR3 is 14 residues. CDR1 and CDR2 from the germline V gene are MNHEY and SVGAGI. CDR3 sequence (DNA): TGTGCCAGCAGCCCCGGTAATATGAACACTGAAGCTTTCTTT. As protein: CASSPGNMNTEAFF.

The chain couples TRBV4-3 to TRBJ1-1; 7 bases are a match to TRBD1. The CDR3 is 16 amino acids. Germline V gene sequence: CDR1 LGHNA, CDR2 YSLEER. Trimming at V came to 8 bases and at J to 5 bases, leaving 17 bases not matched to a gene. The CDR3 DNA reads TGCGCCAGCGCCTTGGGCCTAAAACAGGGGTGGACTGAAGCTTTCTTT. Its translation is CASALGLKQGWTEAFF.

The gene calls are TRBV27 and TRBJ1-5; D is unresolved. V was trimmed by 0 bases and J by 4 bases, leaving 7 bases between them. Germline values: CDR1 MNHEY, CDR2 SMNVEV (reference sequence). CDR3 size: 14 residues. The CDR3 reads CASSLSSGNQPQHF. The DNA of the CDR3 is TGTGCCAGCAGTTTATCTTCGGGGAATCAGCCCCAGCATTTT.

V is TRBV7-9 and J is TRBJ2-3; D unclear. The CDR3 contains 17 residues. Trimming stripped 5 bases from V and 0 bases from J, with 18 bases between. Germline lookup yields CDR1 SEHNR and CDR2 FQNEAQ (reference sequence). The CDR3 DNA reads TGTGCCAGCAGCCAAAGCTTTGGTTGGTCGAGCACAGATACGCAGTATTTT. Amino acids: CASSQSFGWSSTDTQYF.

The rearrangement links TRBV7-9 to TRBJ1-5; D gene unclear. Germline assignment: CDR1 SEHNR and CDR2 FQNEAQ (reference sequence). Trimming took 1 base from V and 0 from J, leaving 13 bases between them. CDR3 length: 17 amino acids. The CDR3 here is CASSLGEGLDSNQPQHF. CDR3 nucleotides: TGTGCCAGCAGCTTAGGGGAGGGCCTAGATAGCAATCAGCCCCAGCATTTT. Based on the CDR3 plus reference TRBV7-9 and TRBJ1-5, the full variable domain is DTGVSQNPRHKITKRGQNVTFRCDPISEHNRLYWYRQTLGQGPEFLTYFQNEAQLEKSRLLSDRFSAERPKGSFSTLEIQRTEQGDSAMYLCASSLGEGLDSNQPQHFGDGTRLSIL.